A single sample gave rise to the 2 T cell receptor beta chains below, sequenced in a study of shared clonotypes between healthy human individuals. The method was immunoSEQ multiplex PCR; TCRdb's version includes in-frame clones alone and lacks a portion of them. The data hold about 1,800,000 clones, with approximately 94% observed a single time. Terminally differentiated effector memory CD45RA+ cells were excluded from the naive CD8 cells, which were CD45RO-negative and positively selected for CCR7. Material for sequencing was naive CD8+ T cells sorted from blood. The receptors were gathered from a man aged 18 to 30 in good health.

The CDR3 bases are TGCGCCAGCAGCTTTACTAGCGTAGATACGCAGTATTTT. As protein: CASSFTSVDTQYF. The chain combines TRBV5-1 with TRBJ2-3; 7 bases agree with TRBD2. The V gene's germline CDR1 is SGHRS and CDR2 YFSETQ. This CDR3 has 13 amino acids. Germline trimming cut 2 bases from V and 5 bases from J; bases unmatched to any gene: 2. Full variable domain (remainder filled in from reference TRBV5-1 and TRBJ2-3): KAGVTQTPRYLIKTRGQQVTLSCSPISGHRSVSWYQQTPGQGLQFLFEYFSETQRNKGNFPGRFSGRQFSNSRSEMNVSTLELGDSALYLCASSFTSVDTQYFGPGTRLTVL.

As to this clone: The same CDR3 arises from other DNA sequences in this sample as well. The chain is built from TRBV4-1 and TRBJ2-5; the D call may be TRBD1 or TRBD2 (5 bases each). V was trimmed by 0 bases and J by 5 bases, leaving 13 bases between them. CDR1 and CDR2 (germline): MGHRA, YSYEKL. CDR3 length equals 15 residues. The CDR3 sequence is CASSQDGGGSETQYF. CDR3 nucleotide sequence: TGCGCCAGCAGCCAAGACGGTGGGGGATCGGAGACCCAGTACTTC.